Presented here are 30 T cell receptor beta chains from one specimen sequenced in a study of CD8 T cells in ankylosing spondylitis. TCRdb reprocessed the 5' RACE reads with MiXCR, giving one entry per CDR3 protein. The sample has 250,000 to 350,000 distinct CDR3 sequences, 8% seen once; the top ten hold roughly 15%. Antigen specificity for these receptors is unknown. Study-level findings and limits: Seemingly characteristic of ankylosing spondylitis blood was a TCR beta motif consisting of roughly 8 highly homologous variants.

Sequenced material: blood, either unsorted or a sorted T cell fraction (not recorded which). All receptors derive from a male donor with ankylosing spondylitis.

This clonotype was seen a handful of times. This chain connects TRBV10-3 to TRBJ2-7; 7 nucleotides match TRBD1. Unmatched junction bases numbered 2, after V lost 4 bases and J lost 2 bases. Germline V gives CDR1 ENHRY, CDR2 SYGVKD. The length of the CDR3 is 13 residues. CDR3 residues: CAISVTGAYEQYF. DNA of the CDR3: TGTGCCATCAGTGTTACAGGGGCCTACGAGCAGTACTTC.

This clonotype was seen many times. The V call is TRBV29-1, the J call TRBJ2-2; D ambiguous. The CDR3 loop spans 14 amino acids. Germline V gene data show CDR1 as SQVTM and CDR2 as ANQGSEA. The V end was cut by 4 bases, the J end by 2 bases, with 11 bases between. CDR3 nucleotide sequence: TGCAGCGTTGGCGTCAACTTAAACACCGGGGAGCTGTTTTTT. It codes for CSVGVNLNTGELFF.

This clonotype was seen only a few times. This CDR3 reads CASSIAGAGSNQPQHF. CDR3 nucleotide sequence: TGTGCCAGTAGTATCGCAGGGGCGGGTAGCAATCAGCCCCAGCATTTT. The V and J genes are TRBV19 and TRBJ1-5; D perhaps matches TRBD1 (6 bases). CDR1 LNHDA and CDR2 SQIVND come from the germline V gene (reference sequence). CDR3 size: 16 residues. The ends were cut back, 3 bases at V and 0 bases at J, with 12 bases in the middle.

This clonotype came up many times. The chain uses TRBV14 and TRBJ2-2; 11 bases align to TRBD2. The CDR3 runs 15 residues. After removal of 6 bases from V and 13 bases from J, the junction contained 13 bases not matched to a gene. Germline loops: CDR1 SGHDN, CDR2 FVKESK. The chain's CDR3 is CASSPTSGRPGRLFF. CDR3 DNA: TGTGCCAGCAGTCCTACTAGCGGGAGACCGGGGAGGCTGTTTTTT.

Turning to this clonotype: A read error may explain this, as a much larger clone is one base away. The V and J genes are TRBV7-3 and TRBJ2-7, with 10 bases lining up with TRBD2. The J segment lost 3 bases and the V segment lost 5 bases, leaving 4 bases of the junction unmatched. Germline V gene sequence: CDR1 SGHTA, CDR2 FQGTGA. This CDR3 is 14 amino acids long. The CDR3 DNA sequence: TGTGCCAGCAGCAAGACTAGCGGGTTCTACGAGCAGTACTTC. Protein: CASSKTSGFYEQYF.

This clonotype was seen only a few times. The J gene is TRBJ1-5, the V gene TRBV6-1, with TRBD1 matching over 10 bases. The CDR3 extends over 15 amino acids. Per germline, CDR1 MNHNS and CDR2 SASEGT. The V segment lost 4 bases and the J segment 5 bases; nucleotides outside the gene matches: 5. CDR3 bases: TGTGCCAGCAGTGGACAGGGGGCCTCCCATCAGCCCCAGCATTTT. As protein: CASSGQGASHQPQHF.

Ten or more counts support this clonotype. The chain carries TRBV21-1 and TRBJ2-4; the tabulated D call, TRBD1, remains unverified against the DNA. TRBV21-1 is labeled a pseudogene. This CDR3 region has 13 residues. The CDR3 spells CASSKRRGNIQYF. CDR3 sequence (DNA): TGTGCCAGCAGCAAACGAAGGGGAAACATTCAGTACTTC.

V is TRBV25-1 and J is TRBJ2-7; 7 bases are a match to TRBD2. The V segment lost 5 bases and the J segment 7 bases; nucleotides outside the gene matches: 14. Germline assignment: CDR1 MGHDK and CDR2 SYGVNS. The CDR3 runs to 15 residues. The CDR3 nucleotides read TGTGCCAGCAGTCCTAGCGGTGGGTACGGTCGGGAGCAGTACTTC. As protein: CASSPSGGYGREQYF.

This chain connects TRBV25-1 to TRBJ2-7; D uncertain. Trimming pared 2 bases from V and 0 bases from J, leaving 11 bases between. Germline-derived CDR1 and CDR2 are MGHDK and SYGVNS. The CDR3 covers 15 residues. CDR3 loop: CASSESHRSSYEQYF. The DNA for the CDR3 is TGTGCCAGCAGTGAAAGCCACAGAAGCTCCTACGAGCAGTACTTC.

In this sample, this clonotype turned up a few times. The CDR3 nucleotides are TGCAGTGCTAGTCGAGGTACGGACCTTAACTATGGCTACACCTTC. It translates to CSASRGTDLNYGYTF. The chain carries TRBV20-1 and TRBJ1-2; D gene uncertain. This CDR3 spans 15 amino acids. CDR1 is DFQATT, CDR2 SNEGSKA, per germline (reference sequence). V was trimmed by 3 bases and J by 1 base, leaving 15 bases between them.

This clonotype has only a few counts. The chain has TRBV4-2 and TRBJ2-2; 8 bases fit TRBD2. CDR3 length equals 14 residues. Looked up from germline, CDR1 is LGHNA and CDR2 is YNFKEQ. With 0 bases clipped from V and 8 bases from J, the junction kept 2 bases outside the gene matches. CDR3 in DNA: TGTGCCAGCAGCCAAGATCGGGAGGGTGGGGAGCTGTTTTTT. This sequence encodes CASSQDREGGELFF.

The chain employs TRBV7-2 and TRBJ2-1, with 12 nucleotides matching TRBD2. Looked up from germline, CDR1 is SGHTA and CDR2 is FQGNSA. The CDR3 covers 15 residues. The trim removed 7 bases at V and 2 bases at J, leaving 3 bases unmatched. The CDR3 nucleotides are TGTGCCAGCAAACTAGCGGGAGGAACCTACAATGAGCAGTTCTTC. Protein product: CASKLAGGTYNEQFF.

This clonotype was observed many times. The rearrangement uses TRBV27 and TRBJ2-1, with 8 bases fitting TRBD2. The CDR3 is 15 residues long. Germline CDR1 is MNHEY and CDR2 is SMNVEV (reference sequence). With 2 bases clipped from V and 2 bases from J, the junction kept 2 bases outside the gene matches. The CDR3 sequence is CASSLTGGPYNEQFF. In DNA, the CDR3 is TGTGCCAGCAGTTTAACGGGAGGGCCCTACAATGAGCAGTTCTTC.

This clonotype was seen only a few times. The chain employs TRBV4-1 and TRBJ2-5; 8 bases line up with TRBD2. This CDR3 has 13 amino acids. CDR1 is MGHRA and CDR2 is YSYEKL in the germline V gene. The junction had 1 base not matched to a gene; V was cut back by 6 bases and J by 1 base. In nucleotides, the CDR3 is TGCGCCAGCAGAGGACTAGCCCAAGAGACCCAGTACTTC. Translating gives CASRGLAQETQYF.

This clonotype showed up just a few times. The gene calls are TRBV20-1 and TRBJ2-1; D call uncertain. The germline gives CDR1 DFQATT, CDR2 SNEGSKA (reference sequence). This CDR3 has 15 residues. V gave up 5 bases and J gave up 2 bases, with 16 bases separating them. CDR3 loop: CSAQKDTFPYNEQFF. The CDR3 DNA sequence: TGCAGTGCTCAGAAGGATACGTTCCCCTACAATGAGCAGTTCTTC.

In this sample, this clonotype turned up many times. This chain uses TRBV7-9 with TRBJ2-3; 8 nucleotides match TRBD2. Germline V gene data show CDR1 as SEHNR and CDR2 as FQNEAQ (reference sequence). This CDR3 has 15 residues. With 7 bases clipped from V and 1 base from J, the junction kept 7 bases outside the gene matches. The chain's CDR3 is CASTQGLAGTDTQYF. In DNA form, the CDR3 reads TGTGCCAGCACCCAAGGACTAGCTGGCACAGATACGCAGTATTTT.

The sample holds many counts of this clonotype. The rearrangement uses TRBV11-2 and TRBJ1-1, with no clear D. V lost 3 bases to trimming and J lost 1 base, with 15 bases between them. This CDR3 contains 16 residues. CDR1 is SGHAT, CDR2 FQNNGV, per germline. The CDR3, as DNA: TGTGCCAGCAGCTTGTGGAGGGAGGGAACGAACACTGAAGCTTTCTTT. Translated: CASSLWREGTNTEAFF.

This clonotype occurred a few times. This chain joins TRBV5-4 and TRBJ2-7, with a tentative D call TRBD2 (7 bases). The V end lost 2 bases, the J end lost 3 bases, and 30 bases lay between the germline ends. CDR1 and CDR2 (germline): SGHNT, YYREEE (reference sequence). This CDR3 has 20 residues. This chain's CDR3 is CASSFLGAATTSERDYEQYF. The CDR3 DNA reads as TGTGCCAGCAGCTTCTTGGGGGCAGCCACAACTAGCGAGAGAGACTACGAGCAGTACTTC.

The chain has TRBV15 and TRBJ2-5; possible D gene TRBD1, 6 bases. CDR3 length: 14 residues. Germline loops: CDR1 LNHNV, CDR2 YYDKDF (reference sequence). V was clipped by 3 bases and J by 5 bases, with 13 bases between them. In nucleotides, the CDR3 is TGTGCCACCAGCAGGGGTAGGGGGTACGAGACCCAGTACTTC. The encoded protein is CATSRGRGYETQYF.

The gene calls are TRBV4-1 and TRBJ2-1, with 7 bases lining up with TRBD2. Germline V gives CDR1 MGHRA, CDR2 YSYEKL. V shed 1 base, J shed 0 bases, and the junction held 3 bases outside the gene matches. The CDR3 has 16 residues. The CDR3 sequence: CASSQAAGSSYNEQFF. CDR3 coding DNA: TGCGCCAGCAGCCAAGCAGCGGGAAGCTCCTACAATGAGCAGTTCTTC.

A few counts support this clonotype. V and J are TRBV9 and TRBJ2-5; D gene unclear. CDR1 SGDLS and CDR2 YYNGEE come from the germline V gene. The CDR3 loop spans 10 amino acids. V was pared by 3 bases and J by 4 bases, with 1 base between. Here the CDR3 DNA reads TGTGCCAGCAGCGCAGAGACCCAGTACTTC. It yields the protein CASSAETQYF.

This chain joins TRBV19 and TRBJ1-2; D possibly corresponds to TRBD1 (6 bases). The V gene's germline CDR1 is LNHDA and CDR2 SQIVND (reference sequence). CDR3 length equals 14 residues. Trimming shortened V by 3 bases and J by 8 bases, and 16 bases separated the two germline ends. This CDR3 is CASSIVRGRSGYTF. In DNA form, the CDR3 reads TGTGCCAGTAGTATTGTCAGGGGCCGCTCGGGCTACACCTTC.

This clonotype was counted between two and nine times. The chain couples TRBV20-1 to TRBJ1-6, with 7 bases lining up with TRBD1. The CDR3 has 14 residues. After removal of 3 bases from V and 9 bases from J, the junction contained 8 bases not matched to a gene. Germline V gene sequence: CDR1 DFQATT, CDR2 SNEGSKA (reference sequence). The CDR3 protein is CSASVGQETSPLHF. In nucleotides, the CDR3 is TGCAGTGCTAGTGTCGGACAGGAGACTTCACCCCTCCACTTT.

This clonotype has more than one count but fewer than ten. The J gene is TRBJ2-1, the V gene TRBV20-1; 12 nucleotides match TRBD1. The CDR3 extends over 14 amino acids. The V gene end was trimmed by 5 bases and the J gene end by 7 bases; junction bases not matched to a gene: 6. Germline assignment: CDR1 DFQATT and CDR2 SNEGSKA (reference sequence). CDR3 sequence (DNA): TGCAGTGCTGGACGGGACAGGGGGCGAAATGAGCAGTTCTTC. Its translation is CSAGRDRGRNEQFF.

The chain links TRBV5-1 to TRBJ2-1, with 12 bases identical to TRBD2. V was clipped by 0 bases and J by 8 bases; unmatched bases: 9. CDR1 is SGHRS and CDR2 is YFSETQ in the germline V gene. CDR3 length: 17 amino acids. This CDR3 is CASSLVLSSGGGDEQFF. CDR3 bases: TGCGCCAGCAGCTTGGTGCTATCTAGCGGGGGGGGCGATGAGCAGTTCTTC.

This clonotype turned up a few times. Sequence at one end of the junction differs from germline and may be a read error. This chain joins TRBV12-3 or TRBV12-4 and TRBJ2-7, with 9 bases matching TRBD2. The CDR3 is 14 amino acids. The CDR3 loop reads CASSLAGMVYEQYF. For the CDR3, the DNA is TGTGCCAGCAGTCTAGCGGGAATGGTCTACGAGCAGTACTTC.

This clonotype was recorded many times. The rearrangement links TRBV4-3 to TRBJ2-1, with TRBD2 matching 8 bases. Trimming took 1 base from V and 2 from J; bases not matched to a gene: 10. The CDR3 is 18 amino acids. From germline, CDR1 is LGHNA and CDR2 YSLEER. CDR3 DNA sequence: TGCGCCAGCAGCCAAGGACGGGAGGGAAGAAGGGCCTACAATGAGCAGTTCTTC. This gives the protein CASSQGREGRRAYNEQFF.

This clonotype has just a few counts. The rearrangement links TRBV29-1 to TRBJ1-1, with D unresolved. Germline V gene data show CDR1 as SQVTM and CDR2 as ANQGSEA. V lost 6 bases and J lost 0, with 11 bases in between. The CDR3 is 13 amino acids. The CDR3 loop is CSVHSDMNTEAFF. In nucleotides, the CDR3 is TGCAGCGTCCATTCCGACATGAACACTGAAGCTTTCTTT.

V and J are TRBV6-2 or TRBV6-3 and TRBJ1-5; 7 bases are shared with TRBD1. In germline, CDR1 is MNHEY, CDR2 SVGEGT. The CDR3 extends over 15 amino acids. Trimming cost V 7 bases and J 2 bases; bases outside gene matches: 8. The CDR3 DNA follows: TGTGCCAGCACCAACAGGGGATTTGGCAATCAGCCCCAGCATTTT. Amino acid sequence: CASTNRGFGNQPQHF.

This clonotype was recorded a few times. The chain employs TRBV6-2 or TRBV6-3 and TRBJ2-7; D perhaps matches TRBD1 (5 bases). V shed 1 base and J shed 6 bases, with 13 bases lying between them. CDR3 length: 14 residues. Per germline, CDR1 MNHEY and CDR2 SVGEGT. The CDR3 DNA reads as TGTGCCAGCAGTTACTGGCAGGGTTCAACCGAGCAGTACTTC. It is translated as CASSYWQGSTEQYF.